This is a list of T cell receptor beta chains from one sample in a study of vaccination and CD4 T cells after COVID-19. These receptors' targets are unknown. TCRdb processed the PCR reads anew with MiXCR; each CDR3 protein has one entry. In the table there are some 12,000 distinct CDR3 sequences, around 64% of which are singletons. The sample was CD4+ T cells from blood, cultured in vitro, taken before SARS-CoV-2 vaccination. These receptors originate from a human donor who had recovered from COVID-19. Each CDR3 is given with its conserved first and last residue. The D gene is left open where the match is weak. For some rows the clone size is stated as once, few or many, or as a class when expanded; others skip it.

V gene,D gene,clone size,J gene,CDR3 DNA,CDR3 protein
TRBV14,TRBD1,.,TRBJ2-3,TGTGCCAGCAGCCAAGACGAGTCGGGACAGAGCACAGATACGCAGTATTTT,CASSQDESGQSTDTQYF
TRBV20-1,.,once,TRBJ2-2,TGCAGTGCTAATAAAAGCCCTGGGACCGGGGAGCTGTTTTTT,CSANKSPGTGELFF
TRBV14,.,.,TRBJ2-1,TGTGCCAGCAGCCAAGCCCTGGCAGGGAGAAGTTACAATGAGCAGTTCTTC,CASSQALAGRSYNEQFF
TRBV11-2,.,.,TRBJ1-3,TGTGCCAGCAGCCAAGGAAACACCATATATTTT,CASSQGNTIYF
TRBV7-2,.,.,TRBJ2-5,TGTGCCAGCAGCTTAAATCAGGAGACCCAGTACTTC,CASSLNQETQYF
TRBV20-1,.,.,TRBJ1-1,TGCAGTGCTTACCCACCGAGCGGGAACTTAATCACTGAAGCTTTCTTT,CSAYPPSGNLITEAFF
TRBV6-1,.,once,TRBJ2-2,TGTGCCAGCAGGCGACCGCTTGCTGACACCGGGGAGCTGTTTTTT,CASRRPLADTGELFF
TRBV7-3,.,.,TRBJ1-1,TGTGCCAGCAGCTTAGACAGAAACACTGAAGCTTTCTTT,CASSLDRNTEAFF
TRBV2,.,.,TRBJ1-2,TGTGCCAGCAGTGAATACAGGGCTGGCTACACCTTC,CASSEYRAGYTF
TRBV2,.,few,TRBJ1-5,TGTGCCAGCAGCTTTAATCAGCCCCAGCATTTT,CASSFNQPQHF
TRBV15,TRBD1,.,TRBJ1-2,TGTGCCACCAGCTTGGGCCGGGACAGCAACTATGGCTACACCTTC,CATSLGRDSNYGYTF
TRBV20-1,TRBD1,.,TRBJ2-6,TGCAGTGCTAGAACGAGAGACAGGGAGAGGTTCTCTGGGGCCAACGTCCTGACTTTC,CSARTRDRERFSGANVLTF
TRBV2,TRBD1,.,TRBJ2-3,TGTGCCACCCCAGGGCAATGGGACAGAGCCACAGATACGCAGTATTTT,CATPGQWDRATDTQYF
TRBV6-5,.,few,TRBJ1-2,TGTGCCAGCAGTTACTCGGCCCACTATGGCTACACCTTC,CASSYSAHYGYTF
TRBV6-1,.,.,TRBJ2-2,TGTGCCAGCAGTCGAGCTCCGGGACAAGTCACCGGGGAGCTGTTTTTT,CASSRAPGQVTGELFF
TRBV18,.,.,TRBJ2-5,TGTGCCAGCTCACCACCGGTCCGGGGCCGAGAGACCCAGTACTTC,CASSPPVRGRETQYF
TRBV6-5,.,few,TRBJ2-7,TGTGCCAGCAGTTTCGACTGGAGCTCCTACGAGCAGTACTTC,CASSFDWSSYEQYF
TRBV7-8,TRBD2,few,TRBJ2-5,TGTGCCAGCAGCGTTACTAGCGGTGAGGCAACCCAGTACTTC,CASSVTSGEATQYF
TRBV7-3,.,.,TRBJ2-3,TGTGCCAGCAGCTTAACGCGATCCAGCGATACGCAGTATTTT,CASSLTRSSDTQYF
TRBV30,.,.,TRBJ2-7,TGTGCCTGGAGTCTTGGTTGGCAGGGGACCTACGAGCAGTACTTC,CAWSLGWQGTYEQYF
TRBV7-9,.,.,TRBJ1-5,TGTGCCAGCAGCTTACAGGGGATCGGGCCCCAGCATTTT,CASSLQGIGPQHF
TRBV15,TRBD1,.,TRBJ1-5,TGTGCCACCAGCAGAGAGACAGGGGGGGGGAATCAGCCCCAGCATTTT,CATSRETGGGNQPQHF